This entry features one T cell receptor (beta chain) sequence. What this receptor recognizes is not known. Per-base quality was not reported, and no clone a single base away is much larger than it. The data derive from a study of OX40 agonist ivuxolimab in advanced cancers. Study-level background: The costimulatory receptor OX40 (CD134) was targeted by ivuxolimab, a fully human IgG2 agonistic monoclonal antibody. Intravenous ivuxolimab was administered to patients every 2 weeks at six dose levels: 0.01, 0.1, 0.3, 1.5, 3 and 10 mg/kg. Among the roughly 50 dose-escalation patients, about 20 had hepatocellular carcinoma, 15 or so melanoma, 9 renal cell carcinoma and 9 head and neck cancer. In the dose-escalation cohort, around four fifths of patients were male, and the mean age was roughly 60 years, with a range of roughly 20 to 80. Prior anti-PD-1, anti-PD-L1 or anti-CTLA-4 therapy was permitted, and about two fifths of dose-escalation patients had received checkpoint inhibitors. Partial responses were achieved by three dose-escalation patients, of whom one had hepatocellular carcinoma and two had cutaneous melanoma. The point of sequencing TCRbeta in the periphery was to test whether ivuxolimab changed TCR sequence diversity and drove clonal T-cell expansion. The paper covers the monotherapy dose-escalation part of the phase I ivuxolimab trial, which included N of about 51 patients. General conclusions and limits of the study: Partial responders in the 0.1-3.0 mg/kg groups had among the lowest normalized peripheral clonal expansion, especially among CD8+ T cells. Low levels of normalized T-cell clonal expansion were also seen in some patients who did not respond. The antigen specificity of the peripheral T cells that underwent clonal expansion was not determined. At doses of 0.1 to 3.0 mg/kg, clonal expansion of both CD4+ and CD8+ blood T cells was observed from baseline to week 6. On average, CD8+ T cells showed more expanded clones than CD4+ T cells after ivuxolimab.

The junction shows trimming of 4 bases on V and 0 bases on J, plus 14 bases between the germline ends. The germline V gene (reference sequence) sets CDR1 to SGHNT and CDR2 to YYREEE. The CDR3 measures 15 amino acids from cysteine to phenylalanine. The CDR3 DNA has 45 bases and is translated from base 1. The trial excluded patients who had a history of autoimmune disease or were on systemic immunosuppression. Peripheral blood for TCR sequencing was collected from all dose cohorts at baseline, on cycle 4 day 1, and on cycle 7 day 1. Samples were obtained from an open-label, multicenter, first-in-human phase I dose-escalation trial of ivuxolimab. Adults with locally advanced or metastatic melanoma, renal cell carcinoma, hepatocellular carcinoma or head and neck squamous cell carcinoma were enrolled in the trial. Before TCR sequencing, CD4+ T cells and CD8+ T cells from peripheral blood were sorted into separate populations.

To sequence the TCRbeta CDR3 region, genomic DNA was isolated from the sorted cells. The immunoSEQ Assay was used to sequence the TCRbeta CDR3 regions. Here the immuneACCESS table is served through TCRdb, limited to in-frame sequences with V and J called. Missing clones are a known gap in these copies; in checked studies unresolved V genes cover under half, and the rest lacks a known reason. The sample data list about 91,000 clones, and around four fifths of these were observed just once. Together, the top ten hold approximately 1.2% of the sample. The sample consisted of CD4+ or CD8+ T cells sorted from blood, taken in a trial of the OX40 agonist ivuxolimab. The receptor was isolated from an adult with an advanced solid tumor such as melanoma, head and neck, liver or kidney cancer. The chain links TRBV5-4 with TRBJ2-7, with the D segment possibly TRBD1 or TRBD2, each aligning over 5 bases. The DNA is TGTGCCAGCAGCAAGGCCGCAGGGAGCTCCTACGAGCAGTACTTC. This sequence encodes CASSKAAGSSYEQYF. Here the CDR3 is joined to the reference TRBV5-4 and TRBJ2-7 genes, and the full variable domain is: ETGVTQSPTHLIKTRGQQVTLRCSSQSGHNTVSWYQQALGQGPQFIFQYYREEENGRGNFPPRFSGLQFPNYSSELNVNALELDDSALYLCASSKAAGSSYEQYFGPGTRLTVT.